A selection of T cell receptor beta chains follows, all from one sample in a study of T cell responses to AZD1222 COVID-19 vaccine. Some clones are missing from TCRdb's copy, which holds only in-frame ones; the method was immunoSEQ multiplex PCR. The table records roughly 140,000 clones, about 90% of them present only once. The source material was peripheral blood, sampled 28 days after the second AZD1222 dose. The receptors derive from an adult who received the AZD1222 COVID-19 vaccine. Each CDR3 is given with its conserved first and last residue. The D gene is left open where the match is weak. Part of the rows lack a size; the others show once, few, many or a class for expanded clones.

CDR3nt: TGTGCCAGCAGCCCCGGGTCCCCCCCCTACGAGCAGTACTTC
CDR3aa: CASSPGSPPYEQYF
j_gene: TRBJ2-7
v_gene: TRBV28
d_gene: NA
abundance: few

CDR3nt: TGTGCCGCGTCAGGGACGGCGAACACTGAAGCTTTCTTT
CDR3aa: CAASGTANTEAFF
j_gene: TRBJ1-1
v_gene: TRBV30
d_gene: NA
abundance: NA

CDR3nt: TGCGCCAGCACCGAGACGGGGTTCCCAGATACGCAGTATTTT
CDR3aa: CASTETGFPDTQYF
j_gene: TRBJ2-3
v_gene: TRBV10-2
d_gene: NA
abundance: NA

CDR3nt: TGTGCCATCAGTGGGGCCCGACAGGGTCAGAAGGATGGCTACACCTTC
CDR3aa: CAISGARQGQKDGYTF
j_gene: TRBJ1-2
v_gene: TRBV10-3
d_gene: TRBD1
abundance: NA

CDR3nt: TGTGCCAGTAGTGCGGACAGGGGACCTGAAGCTTTCTTT
CDR3aa: CASSADRGPEAFF
j_gene: TRBJ1-1
v_gene: TRBV19
d_gene: TRBD1
abundance: NA

CDR3nt: TGTGCCAGCAGCTGGGGACAACCCTCGGATACGCAGTATTTT
CDR3aa: CASSWGQPSDTQYF
j_gene: TRBJ2-3
v_gene: TRBV7-8
d_gene: NA
abundance: NA

CDR3nt: TGTGCCAGCAGCTCGGACCCCGGGACCACCACCCTCACAGATACGCAGTATTTT
CDR3aa: CASSSDPGTTTLTDTQYF
j_gene: TRBJ2-3
v_gene: TRBV5-6
d_gene: NA
abundance: NA

CDR3nt: TGTGCCAGCAGTGAAGTGGGCTTTCTCTACGAGCAGTACTTC
CDR3aa: CASSEVGFLYEQYF
j_gene: TRBJ2-7
v_gene: TRBV2
d_gene: NA
abundance: NA

CDR3nt: TGTGCCAGCAGCCTACAGGGAGCTGGAAACACCATATATTTT
CDR3aa: CASSLQGAGNTIYF
j_gene: TRBJ1-3
v_gene: TRBV7-8
d_gene: NA
abundance: NA

CDR3nt: TGTGCCAGCAGTCAGACAGCCTATAATTCACCCCTCCACTTT
CDR3aa: CASSQTAYNSPLHF
j_gene: TRBJ1-6
v_gene: TRBV14
d_gene: NA
abundance: NA

CDR3nt: TGTGCCAGCGGCCCCGGGACTCATAATTCACCCCTCCACTTT
CDR3aa: CASGPGTHNSPLHF
j_gene: TRBJ1-6
v_gene: TRBV9
d_gene: NA
abundance: NA

CDR3nt: TGTGCCAGCAGCAAGGGACTAGCGGGAGGACACGAGCAGTACTTC
CDR3aa: CASSKGLAGGHEQYF
j_gene: TRBJ2-7
v_gene: TRBV11-3
d_gene: TRBD2
abundance: NA

CDR3nt: TGCGCCAGCAGCCAAGAGGGACAGGGGGGGTATGGCTACACCTTC
CDR3aa: CASSQEGQGGYGYTF
j_gene: TRBJ1-2
v_gene: TRBV4-3
d_gene: TRBD1
abundance: NA

CDR3nt: TGTGCCAGCAGCCCTGGGGTAGGCTCTGGGGCCAACGTCCTGACTTTC
CDR3aa: CASSPGVGSGANVLTF
j_gene: TRBJ2-6
v_gene: TRBV9
d_gene: NA
abundance: NA

CDR3nt: TGTGCCAGCAGCCAAGAAGGCTTTGAACAGGGGGCCTATTCACCCCTCCACTTT
CDR3aa: CASSQEGFEQGAYSPLHF
j_gene: TRBJ1-6
v_gene: TRBV3-1/TRBV3-2
d_gene: TRBD1
abundance: once

CDR3nt: TGCGCCAGCAGCTTGTCGCAGAACTCTGGAAACACCATATATTTT
CDR3aa: CASSLSQNSGNTIYF
j_gene: TRBJ1-3
v_gene: TRBV5-1
d_gene: NA
abundance: NA

CDR3nt: TGTGCCATCAGTGCCCTCAACTCGCTCAATGAGCAGTTCTTC
CDR3aa: CAISALNSLNEQFF
j_gene: TRBJ2-1
v_gene: TRBV10-3
d_gene: NA
abundance: NA

CDR3nt: TGTGCCAGCAGCCGCCGACAGGGGGCCAGTGGCTACACCTTC
CDR3aa: CASSRRQGASGYTF
j_gene: TRBJ1-2
v_gene: TRBV5-6
d_gene: TRBD1
abundance: NA

CDR3nt: TGTGCCAGCTCACCACCGTGGGGACAGGGATCAGGGCTTGAGCAGTTCTTC
CDR3aa: CASSPPWGQGSGLEQFF
j_gene: TRBJ2-1
v_gene: TRBV18
d_gene: TRBD1
abundance: NA

CDR3nt: TGTGCCTGGAGTGGAAACACCATATATTTT
CDR3aa: CAWSGNTIYF
j_gene: TRBJ1-3
v_gene: TRBV30
d_gene: NA
abundance: NA

CDR3nt: TGTGCCAGCAGTGAGTGGACTAGCGGCAGCTCCTACAATGAGCAGTTCTTC
CDR3aa: CASSEWTSGSSYNEQFF
j_gene: TRBJ2-1
v_gene: TRBV2
d_gene: TRBD2
abundance: NA

CDR3nt: TGTGCCAGCAGCTTGTGGGTGGATTCTGGAAACACCATATATTTT
CDR3aa: CASSLWVDSGNTIYF
j_gene: TRBJ1-3
v_gene: TRBV5-5
d_gene: NA
abundance: NA

CDR3nt: TGTGCCAGCAGTTCAGGGGTGACAGCCGGAAATCAGCCCCAGCATTTT
CDR3aa: CASSSGVTAGNQPQHF
j_gene: TRBJ1-5
v_gene: TRBV7-3
d_gene: NA
abundance: NA

CDR3nt: TGTGCCAGTAGTGCTACAGGGAGCTCTGGAAACACCATATATTTT
CDR3aa: CASSATGSSGNTIYF
j_gene: TRBJ1-3
v_gene: TRBV19
d_gene: NA
abundance: NA

CDR3nt: TGTGCCAGCGGGGGAATAGGGGATGAGCAGTTCTTC
CDR3aa: CASGGIGDEQFF
j_gene: TRBJ2-1
v_gene: TRBV9
d_gene: NA
abundance: NA

CDR3nt: TGCGCCAGCAGCTCAGGGGTAACTTATGGCTACACCTTC
CDR3aa: CASSSGVTYGYTF
j_gene: TRBJ1-2
v_gene: TRBV5-1
d_gene: NA
abundance: NA

CDR3nt: TGTGCCAGCAGCCTCATGACGATAGGCCCTACTAACTATGGCTACACCTTC
CDR3aa: CASSLMTIGPTNYGYTF
j_gene: TRBJ1-2
v_gene: TRBV3-1/TRBV3-2
d_gene: NA
abundance: NA

CDR3nt: TGCGCCAGCAGCCCGACAGGGTGGGATTCACCCCTCCACTTT
CDR3aa: CASSPTGWDSPLHF
j_gene: TRBJ1-6
v_gene: TRBV5-1
d_gene: TRBD1
abundance: few

CDR3nt: TGTGCCAGCAGTTTATCAGGGCCGGGTCTTGGTGAGCAGTTCTTC
CDR3aa: CASSLSGPGLGEQFF
j_gene: TRBJ2-1
v_gene: TRBV27
d_gene: NA
abundance: NA

CDR3nt: TGTGCCAGCAGACTTGGACTAGCGGGGAACACCGGGGAGCTGTTTTTT
CDR3aa: CASRLGLAGNTGELFF
j_gene: TRBJ2-2
v_gene: TRBV3-1/TRBV3-2
d_gene: TRBD2
abundance: NA